A selection of T cell receptor beta chains follows, all from one sample in a study of shared clonotypes between healthy human individuals. Here immunoSEQ multiplex PCR was the method, and the copy in TCRdb shows in-frame clones only, minus some. The data contain hundreds of thousands of clones, 55% to 85% of them seen just once; the ten biggest clones take up roughly 2%. The specimen sequenced was memory CD4+ T cells sorted from blood. The receptor set was obtained from a woman between 25 and 40 years old in good health. The CDR3 runs from the conserved cysteine through the conserved F or W. The order of the fields is J gene, clone size, V gene, D gene, CDR3 protein, CDR3 DNA. The D gene is left open where the match is weak. Clone size is shown for a subset of rows, as once, few, many or a class of expanded clone.

>TRBJ2-7|.|TRBV5-1|TRBD2
CASSPGLAWGSYEQYF
TGCGCCAGCAGCCCGGGACTAGCGTGGGGGTCCTACGAGCAGTACTTC
>TRBJ1-4|.|TRBV7-9|.
CASSPTRDTNEKLFF
TGTGCCAGCAGCCCAACTAGGGACACTAATGAAAAACTGTTTTTT
>TRBJ2-1|.|TRBV19|TRBD2
CASTVLAGGVNEQFF
TGTGCCAGTACCGTACTAGCGGGAGGCGTGAATGAGCAGTTCTTC
>TRBJ2-3|.|TRBV2|.
CASSVGNTQYF
TGTGCCAGCAGTGTGGGGAATACGCAGTATTTT
>TRBJ1-1|.|TRBV27|.
CASSYRTGTNTEAFF
TGTGCCAGCAGTTACCGGACGGGGACTAACACTGAAGCTTTCTTT
>TRBJ2-7|.|TRBV30|TRBD2
CAQAGLASDEQYF
TGTGCACAAGCCGGACTAGCGAGTGACGAGCAGTACTTC
>TRBJ2-1|.|TRBV6-5|TRBD2
CASSGEGEGHYEQFF
TGTGCCAGCAGCGGCGAAGGGGAGGGCCATTATGAGCAGTTCTTC
>TRBJ2-7|.|TRBV28|.
CASKVAGTGPEQYF
TGTGCCAGCAAGGTCGCCGGCACAGGGCCCGAGCAGTACTTC
>TRBJ2-7|.|TRBV28|TRBD2
CASSSPLAGVLYEQYF
TGTGCCAGCAGTTCCCCCCTCGCGGGAGTCCTCTACGAGCAGTACTTC
>TRBJ2-7|few|TRBV27|.
CASSPRQASYEQYF
TGTGCCAGCAGTCCGAGACAGGCCTCCTACGAGCAGTACTTC
>TRBJ2-5|.|TRBV27|TRBD1
CASSPTGQVIQETQYF
TGTGCCAGCAGTCCTACGGGACAGGTCATCCAAGAGACCCAGTACTTC
>TRBJ2-7|.|TRBV4-2|.
CASSQEREFYEQYF
TGTGCCAGCAGCCAAGAACGGGAGTTCTACGAGCAGTACTTC
>TRBJ2-6|.|TRBV25-1|.
CASSEIPEETGANVLTF
TGTGCCAGCAGTGAAATCCCCGAAGAAACTGGGGCCAACGTCCTGACTTTC
>TRBJ2-1|.|TRBV6-4|TRBD1
CASIPGTGRYNEQFF
TGTGCCAGCATCCCCGGGACAGGGAGGTACAATGAGCAGTTCTTC
>TRBJ2-7|.|TRBV5-1|.
CASSRDYEQYF
TGCGCCAGCAGTAGGGACTACGAGCAGTACTTC
>TRBJ1-1|.|TRBV28|.
CASSFQWTHEAFF
TGTGCCAGCAGTTTTCAGTGGACGCATGAAGCTTTCTTT
>TRBJ2-7|few|TRBV6-4|.
CASTLLREATYEQYF
TGTGCCAGCACCCTTCTTAGGGAGGCCACCTACGAGCAGTACTTC
>TRBJ1-1|.|TRBV5-6|.
CASSEGGYTEAFF
TGTGCCAGCAGTGAAGGAGGGTACACTGAAGCTTTCTTT
>TRBJ2-6|few|TRBV2|.
CASRATGTYFSGANVLTF
TGTGCCAGCAGAGCCACCGGGACGTACTTCTCTGGGGCCAACGTCCTGACTTTC
>TRBJ2-7|.|TRBV6-1|.
CASSERTPTYEQYF
TGTGCCAGCAGTGAAAGGACACCTACCTACGAGCAGTACTTC